These 13 T cell receptor beta chains originate from one sample sequenced in a study of cytomegalovirus exposure and HLA in healthy donors. Researchers ran the PCR with 60 Vbeta and 13 Jbeta primers. The method was immunoSEQ multiplex PCR; TCRdb's version includes in-frame clones alone and lacks a portion of them. The data show 90,000 to 120,000 clones, with under 80% seen just once and 11% to 15% held by the top ten. Material for sequencing was PBMCs. These receptor sequences come from a woman aged 40 to 50 in good health and CMV-seropositive.

The CDR3 nucleotides are TGTGCCAGCAGCTTCCCGAGACAGGGCCCATCAGATACGCAGTATTTT. This codes for CASSFPRQGPSDTQYF. This chain links TRBV7-9 with TRBJ2-3; 7 bases match TRBD1. J gave up 4 bases and V 3 bases, and 10 bases lay outside the gene matches. Germline CDR1 and CDR2: SEHNR and FQNEAQ (reference sequence). This CDR3 region has 16 residues.

The sample holds a few counts of this clone. The chain's CDR3 is CASSKAGSNNEQFF. The CDR3 DNA reads TGTGCCAGCAGCAAAGCGGGATCAAACAATGAGCAGTTCTTC. The chain combines TRBV5-4 with TRBJ2-1; TRBD2 matches at 7 bases. After removal of 4 bases from V and 5 bases from J, the junction contained 6 bases not matched to a gene. Germline V gives CDR1 SGHNT, CDR2 YYREEE (reference sequence). The CDR3 covers 14 residues.

This clone occurred a few times. J is TRBJ1-1 and V is TRBV30, with TRBD1 as a possible D gene (5 bases). Germline CDR1 reads GTSNPN; CDR2 reads SVGIG (reference sequence). This CDR3 comprises 13 residues. The V and J ends lost 3 bases and 2 bases respectively, with 10 bases between them. CDR3 nucleotides: TGTGCCTGGAGCGCTGACAGTAACACTGAAGCTTTCTTT. Translating gives CAWSADSNTEAFF.

V usage is TRBV6-1 and J usage is TRBJ2-4, with D perhaps matching TRBD1 (7 bases). The V and J ends lost 3 bases and 12 bases respectively, with 15 bases between them. The CDR3 is 13 amino acids. Germline-derived CDR1 and CDR2 are MNHNS and SASEGT. The CDR3 loop reads CASSETRGLPQYF. In DNA, the CDR3 is TGTGCCAGCAGTGAGACTAGGGGGCTCCCTCAGTACTTC.

This clone came up once. The chain employs TRBV7-9 and TRBJ2-7; D call uncertain. CDR3 size: 16 residues. The germline gives CDR1 SEHNR, CDR2 FQNEAQ (reference sequence). V lost 7 bases, J lost 0 bases, and 19 bases lay in between. The CDR3 nucleotides are TGTGCCAGCACCACTGTCCCAACTACGAGCTCCTACGAGCAGTACTTC. Protein: CASTTVPTTSSYEQYF.

Only one count was recorded for this clone. The rearrangement uses TRBV2 and TRBJ1-4; a weak D match, TRBD1 (5 bases). From germline, CDR1 is SNHLY and CDR2 FYNNEI. V lost 1 base and J lost 7, with 7 bases in between. The CDR3 contains 13 residues. The CDR3, as DNA: TGTGCCAGCAGTGAAGGTCAGGGTGAAAAACTGTTTTTT. Amino acid sequence: CASSEGQGEKLFF.

The chain employs TRBV4-2 and TRBJ2-3; D not certain. The CDR3 is made up of 16 amino acids. V gave up 0 bases and J gave up 1 base, with 11 bases separating them. Looked up from germline, CDR1 is LGHNA and CDR2 is YNFKEQ. CDR3 in DNA: TGTGCCAGCAGCCAAGATTGGAGTGTTCGCACAGATACGCAGTATTTT. Translated, it gives CASSQDWSVRTDTQYF.

V gene TRBV11-2 combines with J gene TRBJ2-3; no definite D call. The germline CDR1 and CDR2 sequences are SGHAT and FQNNGV. V lost 3 bases and J lost 0, with 4 bases in between. The CDR3 sequence is 13 residues long. The CDR3 region is CASSLTSTDTQYF. In nucleotides, the CDR3 is TGTGCCAGCAGCTTGACTAGCACAGATACGCAGTATTTT.

The chain links TRBV6-5 to TRBJ1-3; D possibly corresponds to TRBD1 (5 bases). CDR3 size: 14 residues. Germline V gene data show CDR1 as MNHEY and CDR2 as SVGAGI. V was clipped by 2 bases and J by 5 bases, with 10 bases between them. CDR3 in amino acids: CASSYGDSRNTIYF. The CDR3, as DNA: TGTGCCAGCAGTTACGGAGACAGTCGAAACACCATATATTTT.

This rearrangement joins TRBV25-1 to TRBJ2-7; 7 bases agree with TRBD1. Trimming cost V 2 bases and J 3 bases; bases outside gene matches: 1. From germline, CDR1 is MGHDK and CDR2 SYGVNS. The CDR3 is 13 residues long. The CDR3 region is CASSEGDSYEQYF. DNA for the CDR3: TGTGCCAGCAGTGAAGGGGACAGCTACGAGCAGTACTTC.

The chain combines TRBV5-1 with TRBJ1-1; the match to TRBD1 covers 10 bases. CDR3 length: 14 amino acids. From germline, CDR1 is SGHRS and CDR2 YFSETQ. The ends lost 0 bases at V and 4 bases at J; junction bases unmatched: 0. As DNA, the CDR3 is TGCGCCAGCAGCTTGGGGACAGGGGGCACTGAAGCTTTCTTT. This gives the protein CASSLGTGGTEAFF.

V usage is TRBV18 and J usage is TRBJ1-1, with D possibly being TRBD1 (6 bases). The CDR3 is made up of 13 amino acids. V lost 6 bases and J 4 bases, leaving 12 bases between the germline ends. The germline V gene encodes CDR1 KGHSH and CDR2 LQKENI. CDR3 sequence: CASSPDRSTEAFF. The CDR3 nucleotides read TGTGCCAGCTCCCCCGACAGGAGCACTGAAGCTTTCTTT.

V usage is TRBV2 and J usage is TRBJ2-3, with 10 bases aligning to TRBD1. With 3 bases clipped from V and 1 base from J, the junction kept 7 bases outside the gene matches. The CDR3 runs to 17 residues. CDR1 SNHLY and CDR2 FYNNEI come from the germline V gene. The chain's CDR3 is CASSEFGTGVRTDTQYF. The CDR3 DNA follows: TGTGCCAGCAGTGAGTTTGGGACAGGGGTTCGCACAGATACGCAGTATTTT.